One and the same sample provided the 10 T cell receptor beta chains below, sequenced in a study of CD8 T cells in Susac syndrome. A quantity of about 0.5 to 1 ug RNA underwent reverse transcription using random hexamers. TCRdb reanalysed the immunoSEQ multiplex PCR reads using MiXCR and keeps one entry per CDR3 protein. This table holds 150,000 to 200,000 distinct CDR3 sequences, 85% to 95% found once. The material sequenced was CD8+ T cells from PBMCs. The receptors here all came from a human donor with multiple sclerosis.

The chain links TRBV7-8 to TRBJ1-4; 7 bases fit TRBD1. Germline CDR1 reads SGHVS; CDR2 reads FQNEAQ. With V trimmed by 5 bases and J by 0 bases, 9 bases remained unmatched. The CDR3 consists of 17 residues. For the CDR3, the DNA is TGTGCCAGCAGCCCCCGGACAGGCCAGGCAACTAATGAAAAACTGTTTTTT. It translates to CASSPRTGQATNEKLFF.

The rearrangement joins TRBV13 to TRBJ1-1, with D possibly being TRBD1 (5 bases). The CDR3 covers 17 residues. Germline V gene lookup returns CDR1 PRHDT and CDR2 FYEKMQ (reference sequence). The V end was cut by 2 bases, the J end by 3 bases, with 19 bases between. CDR3 in DNA: TGTGCCAGCAGCTTATATCCGCCGTCAGGGCCGGACACTGAAGCTTTCTTT. Its translation: CASSLYPPSGPDTEAFF.

The chain carries TRBV7-9 and TRBJ2-7; D is ambiguous. The CDR3 is made up of 12 amino acids. V was pared by 4 bases and J by 0 bases, with 4 bases between. Germline V lookup: CDR1 SEHNR, CDR2 FQNEAQ (reference sequence). DNA for the CDR3: TGTGCCAGCAGCTCCCACTCCTACGAGCAGTACTTC. Its translation is CASSSHSYEQYF.

Only a few counts were recorded for this clonotype. The rearrangement joins TRBV27 to TRBJ2-1; 10 bases fit TRBD2. Germline CDR1 and CDR2: MNHEY and SMNVEV (reference sequence). After removal of 6 bases from V and 15 bases from J, the junction contained 14 bases not matched to a gene. The CDR3 loop spans 14 amino acids. Written as DNA, the CDR3 is TGTGCCAGCAGCGAACAAAGCGGGAGGGCCCGTCCGTTCTTC. Its protein is CASSEQSGRARPFF.

This clonotype was recorded once. The CDR3 loop reads CASRDGPKGGANVLTF. CDR3 sequence (DNA): TGTGCCAGCAGGGACGGTCCGAAGGGTGGGGCCAACGTCCTGACTTTC. The chain is built from TRBV6-2 or TRBV6-3 and TRBJ2-6; unclear D gene. The germline V and J ends were trimmed by 6 bases and 3 bases, with 15 bases remaining between them. CDR3 length equals 16 residues. The V gene's germline CDR1 is MNHEY and CDR2 SVGEGT.

The V call is TRBV27, the J call TRBJ1-2; no definite D call. CDR1 and CDR2 (germline): MNHEY, SMNVEV (reference sequence). The CDR3 extends over 13 amino acids. Trimming took off 3 bases at V and 4 bases at J, with 9 bases between the two ends. The DNA for the CDR3 is TGTGCCAGCAGTTTGAGGCGGTCCTATGGCTACACCTTC. It yields the protein CASSLRRSYGYTF.

V usage is TRBV27 and J usage is TRBJ1-3, with D perhaps TRBD1 (5 bases). CDR3 length: 15 residues. The V end lost 3 bases, the J end lost 2 bases, and 11 bases lay between the germline ends. From germline, CDR1 is MNHEY and CDR2 SMNVEV (reference sequence). The CDR3 protein is CASSLGLPTGNTIYF. In nucleotides, the CDR3 is TGTGCCAGCAGTTTGGGACTGCCTACTGGAAACACCATATATTTT.

The chain employs TRBV29-1 and TRBJ1-2, with D maybe TRBD1 (5 bases). The germline CDR1 and CDR2 sequences are SQVTM and ANQGSEA. The V end was cut by 6 bases, the J end by 3 bases, with 8 bases between. The CDR3 runs 11 residues. CDR3 in amino acids: CSVRGDYGYTF. CDR3 sequence (DNA): TGCAGCGTGCGGGGGGACTATGGCTACACCTTC.

V usage is TRBV10-3 and J usage is TRBJ2-7, with D unclear. Germline V gene lookup returns CDR1 ENHRY and CDR2 SYGVKD. Trimming took off 0 bases at V and 3 bases at J, with 9 bases between the two ends. CDR3 length equals 14 residues. CDR3 loop: CAISESPSGYEQYF. The CDR3 DNA sequence: TGTGCCATCAGTGAGTCCCCCTCAGGCTACGAGCAGTACTTC.

V is TRBV5-1 and J is TRBJ2-7; the D is unclear. The CDR3 covers 13 residues. CDR1 is SGHRS, CDR2 YFSETQ, per germline. The V gene lost 5 bases and the J gene lost 0 bases, with 9 bases spanning the gap. DNA for the CDR3: TGCGCCAGCAGTCCGACGGACTCCTACGAGCAGTACTTC. It is translated as CASSPTDSYEQYF.